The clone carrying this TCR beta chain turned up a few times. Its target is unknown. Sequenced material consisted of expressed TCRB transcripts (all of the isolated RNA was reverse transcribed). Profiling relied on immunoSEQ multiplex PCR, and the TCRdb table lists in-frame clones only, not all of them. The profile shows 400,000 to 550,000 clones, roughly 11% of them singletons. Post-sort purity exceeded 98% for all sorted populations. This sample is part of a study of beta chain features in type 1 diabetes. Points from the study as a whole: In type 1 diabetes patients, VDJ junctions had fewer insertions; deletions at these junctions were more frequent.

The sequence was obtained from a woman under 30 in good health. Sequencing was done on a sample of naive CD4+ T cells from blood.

DNA for the CDR3: TGTGCCAGCAGCCAAGGGGGTCAGTTGTGGAACACTGAAGCTTTCTTT. It specifies CASSQGGQLWNTEAFF. J is TRBJ1-1 and V is TRBV4-2; D remains ambiguous. The germline gives CDR1 LGHNA, CDR2 YNFKEQ. V was clipped by 1 base and J by 1 base, with 13 bases between them. There are 16 residues in the CDR3.